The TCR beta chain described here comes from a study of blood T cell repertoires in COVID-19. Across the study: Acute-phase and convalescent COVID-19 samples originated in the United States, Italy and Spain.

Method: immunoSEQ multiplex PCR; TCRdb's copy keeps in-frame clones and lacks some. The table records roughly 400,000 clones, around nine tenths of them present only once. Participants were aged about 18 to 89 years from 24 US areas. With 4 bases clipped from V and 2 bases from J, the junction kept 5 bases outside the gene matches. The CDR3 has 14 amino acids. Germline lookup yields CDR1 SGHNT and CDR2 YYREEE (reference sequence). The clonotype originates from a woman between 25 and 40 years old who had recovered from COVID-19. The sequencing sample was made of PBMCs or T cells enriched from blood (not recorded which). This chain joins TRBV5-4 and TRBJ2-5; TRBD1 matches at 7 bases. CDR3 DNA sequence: TGTGCCAGCAGCCCTAGACAGGGACAAGAGACCCAGTACTTC. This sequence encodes CASSPRQGQETQYF.